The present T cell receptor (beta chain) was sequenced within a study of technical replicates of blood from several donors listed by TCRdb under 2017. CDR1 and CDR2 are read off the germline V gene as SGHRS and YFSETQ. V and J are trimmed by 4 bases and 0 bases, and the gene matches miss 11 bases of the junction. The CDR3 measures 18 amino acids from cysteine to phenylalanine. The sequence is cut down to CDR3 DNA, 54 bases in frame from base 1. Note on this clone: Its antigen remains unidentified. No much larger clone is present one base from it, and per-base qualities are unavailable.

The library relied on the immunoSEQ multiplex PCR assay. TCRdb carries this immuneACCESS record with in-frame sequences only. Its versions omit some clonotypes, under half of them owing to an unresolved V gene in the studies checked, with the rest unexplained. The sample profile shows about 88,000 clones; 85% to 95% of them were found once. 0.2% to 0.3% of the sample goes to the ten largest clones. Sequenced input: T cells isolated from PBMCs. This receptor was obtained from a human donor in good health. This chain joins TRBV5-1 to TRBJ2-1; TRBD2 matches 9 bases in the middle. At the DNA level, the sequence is TGCGCCAGCAGCCCTGGTGGGGCGGGAGGGTACTCCTACAATGAGCAGTTCTTC. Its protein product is CASSPGGAGGYSYNEQFF.